This T cell receptor beta chain emerged from a study of T cell responses to AZD1222 COVID-19 vaccine. A remark on this clone: The antigen is unknown. This CDR3 is also generated by other DNA sequences in the sample.

Germline V CDR1 and CDR2: LNHNV, YYDKDF (reference sequence). J lost 0 bases, V lost 3 bases, and 2 bases had no gene match. This CDR3 has 15 residues. Profiled with immunoSEQ multiplex PCR; TCRdb holds only in-frame clones, not every one. This repertoire shows approximately 94,000 clones, about nine tenths found once; its top ten account for about 1.8%. Study-level points and caveats: The sample set comprised mostly white British donors with more females, and clonal diversity was possibly underestimated.

The clonotype was recovered from an adult in good health. The sequencing used peripheral blood, collected on day 0 of AZD1222 vaccination. The V gene is TRBV15, the J gene TRBJ2-1, with 7 bases matching TRBD2. The CDR3 loop reads CATSRGGSSYNEQFF. CDR3 bases: TGTGCCACCAGCAGGGGCGGGAGCTCCTACAATGAGCAGTTCTTC. Based on the CDR3 plus reference TRBV15 and TRBJ2-1, the full variable domain is DAMVIQNPRYQVTQFGKPVTLSCSQTLNHNVMYWYQQKSSQAPKLLFHYYDKDFNNEADTPDNFQSRRPNTSFCFLDIRSPGLGDTAMYLCATSRGGSSYNEQFFGPGTRLTVL.